This TCR beta chain was retrieved from a study of human thymus T cells. General study results and limits: An apparent bias in V and J gene usage was seen in thymic and blood repertoires.

With regard to this clone: Its antigen remains unidentified.

The CDR3 is made up of 14 amino acids. Germline assignment: CDR1 SGDLS and CDR2 YYNGEE. With 0 bases removed from V and 6 bases from J, the gap between germline ends came to 9 bases. Measured with immunoSEQ multiplex PCR; TCRdb has only the in-frame clones, and not every one. The sample records over 35,000 clones, around 94% being singletons. Congenital heart defects were the reason for the corrective surgery that the donors, healthy Finnish infants, were having. A roughly 0.45-1 mL peripheral blood aliquot was taken intraoperatively from four of eight donors. Sequenced input: blood. This receptor was taken from a boy in the first two years of life with a congenital heart defect but otherwise immunologically healthy. The chain couples TRBV9 to TRBJ1-4; D is undetermined. The CDR3 region has the DNA TGTGCCAGCAGCGTAGAGCATAGGGATGAAAAACTGTTTTTT. Protein sequence: CASSVEHRDEKLFF.